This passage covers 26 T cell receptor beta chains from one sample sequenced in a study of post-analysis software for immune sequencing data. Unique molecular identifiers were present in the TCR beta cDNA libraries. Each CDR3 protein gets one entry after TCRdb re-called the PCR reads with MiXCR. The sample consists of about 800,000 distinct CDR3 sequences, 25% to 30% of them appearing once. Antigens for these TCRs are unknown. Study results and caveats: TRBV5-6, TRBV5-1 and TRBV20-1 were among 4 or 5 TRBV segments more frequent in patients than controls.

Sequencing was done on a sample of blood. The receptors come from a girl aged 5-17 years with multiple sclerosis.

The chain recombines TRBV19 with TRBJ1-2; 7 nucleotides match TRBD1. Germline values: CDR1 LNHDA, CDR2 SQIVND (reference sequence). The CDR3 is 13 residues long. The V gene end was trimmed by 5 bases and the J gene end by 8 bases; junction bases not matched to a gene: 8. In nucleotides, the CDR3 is TGTGCCAGTAGTGGCGACAGGGTACGGGGCTACACCTTC. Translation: CASSGDRVRGYTF.

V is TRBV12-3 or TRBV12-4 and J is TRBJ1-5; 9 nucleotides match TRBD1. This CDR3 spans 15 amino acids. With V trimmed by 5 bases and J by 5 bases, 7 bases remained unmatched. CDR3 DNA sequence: TGTGCCAGCAGTCCGGACAGGGGTGGCCATCAGCCCCAGCATTTT. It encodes CASSPDRGGHQPQHF.

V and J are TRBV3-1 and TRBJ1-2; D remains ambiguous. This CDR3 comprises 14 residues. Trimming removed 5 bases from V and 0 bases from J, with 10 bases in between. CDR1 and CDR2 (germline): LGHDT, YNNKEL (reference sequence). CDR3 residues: CASSYKTTNYGYTF. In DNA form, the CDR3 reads TGTGCCAGCAGCTACAAAACCACTAACTATGGCTACACCTTC.

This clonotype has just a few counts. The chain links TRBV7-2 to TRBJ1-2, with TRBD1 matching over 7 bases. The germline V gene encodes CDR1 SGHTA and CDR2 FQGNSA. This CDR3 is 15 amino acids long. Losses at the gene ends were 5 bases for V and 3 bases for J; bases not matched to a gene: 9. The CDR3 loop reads CASSPKTGLYYGYTF. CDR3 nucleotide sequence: TGTGCCAGCAGCCCAAAGACAGGGCTGTACTATGGCTACACCTTC.

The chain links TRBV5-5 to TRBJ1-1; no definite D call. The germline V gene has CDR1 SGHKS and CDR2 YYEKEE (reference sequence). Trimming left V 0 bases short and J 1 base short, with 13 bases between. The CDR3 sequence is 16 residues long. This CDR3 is CASSLGEILRNTEAFF. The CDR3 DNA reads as TGTGCCAGCAGCTTGGGGGAAATCTTAAGGAACACTGAAGCTTTCTTT.

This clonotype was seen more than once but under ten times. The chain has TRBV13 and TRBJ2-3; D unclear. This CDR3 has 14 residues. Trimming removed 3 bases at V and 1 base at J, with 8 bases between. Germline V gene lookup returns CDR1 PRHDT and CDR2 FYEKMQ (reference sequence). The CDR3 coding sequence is TGTGCCAGCAGCTTCCACGGACGCACAGATACGCAGTATTTT. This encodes CASSFHGRTDTQYF.

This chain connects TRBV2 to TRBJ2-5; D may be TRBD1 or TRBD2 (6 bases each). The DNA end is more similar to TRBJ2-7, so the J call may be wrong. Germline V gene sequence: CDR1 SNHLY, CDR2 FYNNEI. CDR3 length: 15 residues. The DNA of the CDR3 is TGTGCCAGCAGCGAAAATAGGGGGGCGCATCACGAGCAGTACTTC. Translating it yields CASSENRGAHHEQYF.

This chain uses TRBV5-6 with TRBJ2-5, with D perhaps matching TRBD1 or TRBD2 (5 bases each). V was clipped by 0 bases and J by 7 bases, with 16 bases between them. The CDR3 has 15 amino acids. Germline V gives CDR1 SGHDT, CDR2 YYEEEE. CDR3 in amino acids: CASSLDPGQGRTQYF. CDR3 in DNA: TGTGCCAGCAGCTTGGATCCGGGGCAGGGTAGGACCCAGTACTTC.

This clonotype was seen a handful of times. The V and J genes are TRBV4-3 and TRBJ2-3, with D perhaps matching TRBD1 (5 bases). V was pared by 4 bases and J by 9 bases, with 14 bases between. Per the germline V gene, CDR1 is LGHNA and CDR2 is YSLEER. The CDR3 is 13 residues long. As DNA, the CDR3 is TGCGCCAGCAGCCGGGGCCTTTCCCCAACGCAGTATTTT. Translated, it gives CASSRGLSPTQYF.

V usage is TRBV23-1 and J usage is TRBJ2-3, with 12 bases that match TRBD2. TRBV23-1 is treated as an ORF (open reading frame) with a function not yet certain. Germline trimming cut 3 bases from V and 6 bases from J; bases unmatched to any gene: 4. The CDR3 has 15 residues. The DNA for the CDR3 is TGCGCCAGCAGTCAGCCCCTAGCGGGAGGGGATACGCAGTATTTT. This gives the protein CASSQPLAGGDTQYF.

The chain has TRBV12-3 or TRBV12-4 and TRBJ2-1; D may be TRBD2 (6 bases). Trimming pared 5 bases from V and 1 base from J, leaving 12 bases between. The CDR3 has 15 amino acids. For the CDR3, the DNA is TGTGCCAGCAGTCGCGGGACTCTTTCCTACAATGAGCAGTTCTTC. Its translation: CASSRGTLSYNEQFF.

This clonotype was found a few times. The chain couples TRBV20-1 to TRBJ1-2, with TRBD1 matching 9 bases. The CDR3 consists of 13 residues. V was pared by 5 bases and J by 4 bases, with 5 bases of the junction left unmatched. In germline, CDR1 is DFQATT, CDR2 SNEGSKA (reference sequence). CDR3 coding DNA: TGCAGTGCTTGGGACAGGGAGGCCTATGGCTACACCTTC. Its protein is CSAWDREAYGYTF.

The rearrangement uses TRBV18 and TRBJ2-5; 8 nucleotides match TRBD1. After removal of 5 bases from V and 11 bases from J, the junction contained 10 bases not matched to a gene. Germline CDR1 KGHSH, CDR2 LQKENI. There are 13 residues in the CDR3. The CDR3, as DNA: TGTGCCAGCTCATCTCAGGGGGCAGGGGAGCAGTACTTC. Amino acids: CASSSQGAGEQYF. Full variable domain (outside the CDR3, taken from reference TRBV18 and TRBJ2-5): NAGVMQNPRHLVRRRGQEARLRCSPMKGHSHVYWYRQLPEEGLKFMVYLQKENIIDESGMPKERFSAEFPKEGPSILRIQQVVRGDSAAYFCASSSQGAGEQYFGPGTRLLVL.

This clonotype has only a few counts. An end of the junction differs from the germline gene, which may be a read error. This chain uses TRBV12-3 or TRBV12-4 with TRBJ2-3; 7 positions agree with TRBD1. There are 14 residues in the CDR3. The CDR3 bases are TGTGCCACCACGGACAGTCGGCGGACAGGTACGCAGTATTTT. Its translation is CATTDSRRTGTQYF.

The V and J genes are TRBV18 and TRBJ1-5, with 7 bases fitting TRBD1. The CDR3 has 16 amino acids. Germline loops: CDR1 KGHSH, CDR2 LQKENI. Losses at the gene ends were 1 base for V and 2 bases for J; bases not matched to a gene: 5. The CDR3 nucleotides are TGTGCCAGCTCACCACTAGGGACAGTCCGCAATCAGCCCCAGCATTTT. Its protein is CASSPLGTVRNQPQHF.

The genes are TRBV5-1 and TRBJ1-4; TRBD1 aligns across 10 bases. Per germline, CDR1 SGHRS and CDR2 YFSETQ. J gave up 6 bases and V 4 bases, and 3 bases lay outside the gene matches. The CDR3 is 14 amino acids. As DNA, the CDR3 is TGCGCCAGCAGCGCGGGACAGGGGTATGAAAAACTGTTTTTT. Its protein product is CASSAGQGYEKLFF.

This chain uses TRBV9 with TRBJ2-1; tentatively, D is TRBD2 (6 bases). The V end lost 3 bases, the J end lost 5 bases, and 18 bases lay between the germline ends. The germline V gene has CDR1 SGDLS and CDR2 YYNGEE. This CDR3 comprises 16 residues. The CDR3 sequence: CASSACGGVPNNEQFF. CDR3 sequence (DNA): TGTGCCAGCAGCGCCTGTGGCGGGGTACCTAACAATGAGCAGTTCTTC.

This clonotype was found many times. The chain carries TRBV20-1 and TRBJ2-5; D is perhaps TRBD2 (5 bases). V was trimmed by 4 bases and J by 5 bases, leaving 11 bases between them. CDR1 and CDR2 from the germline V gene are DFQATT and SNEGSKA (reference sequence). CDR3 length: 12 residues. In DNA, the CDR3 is TGCAGTGCTACCGGACTGTCGGAGACCCAGTACTTC. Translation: CSATGLSETQYF.

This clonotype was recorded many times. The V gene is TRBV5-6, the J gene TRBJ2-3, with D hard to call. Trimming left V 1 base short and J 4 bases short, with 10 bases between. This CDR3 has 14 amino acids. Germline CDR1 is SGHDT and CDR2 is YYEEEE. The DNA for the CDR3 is TGTGCCAGCAGCTTGCCCACTAACGCAGATACGCAGTATTTT. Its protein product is CASSLPTNADTQYF.

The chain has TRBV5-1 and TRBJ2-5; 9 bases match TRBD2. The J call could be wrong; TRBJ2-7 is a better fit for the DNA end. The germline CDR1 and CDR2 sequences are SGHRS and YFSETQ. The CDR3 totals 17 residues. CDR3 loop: CASSLASGGSGSLEQYF. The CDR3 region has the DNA TGCGCCAGCAGCTTGGCCTCTGGTGGTAGCGGGAGTCTCGAGCAGTACTTC.

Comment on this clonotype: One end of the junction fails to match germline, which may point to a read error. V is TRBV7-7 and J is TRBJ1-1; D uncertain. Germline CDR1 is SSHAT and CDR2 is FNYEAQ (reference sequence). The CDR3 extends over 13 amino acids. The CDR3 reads CASSLRRFREAFF. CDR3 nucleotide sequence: TGTGCTAGCAGCTTAAGGCGTTTCCGTGAAGCTTTCTTT. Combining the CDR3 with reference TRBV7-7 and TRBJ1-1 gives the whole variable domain GAGVSQSPRYKVTKRGQDVTLRCDPISSHATLYWYQQALGQGPEFLTYFNYEAQPDKSGLPSDRFSAERPEGSISTLTIQRTEQRDSAMYRCASSLRRFREAFFGQGTRLTVV.

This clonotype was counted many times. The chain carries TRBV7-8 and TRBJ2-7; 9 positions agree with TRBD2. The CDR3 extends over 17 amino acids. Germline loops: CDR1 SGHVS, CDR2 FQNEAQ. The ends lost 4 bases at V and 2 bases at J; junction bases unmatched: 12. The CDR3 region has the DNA TGTGCCAGCAGCTCCCCCCGACGTGGCGGGAGGGCCTACGAGCAGTACTTC. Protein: CASSSPRRGGRAYEQYF.

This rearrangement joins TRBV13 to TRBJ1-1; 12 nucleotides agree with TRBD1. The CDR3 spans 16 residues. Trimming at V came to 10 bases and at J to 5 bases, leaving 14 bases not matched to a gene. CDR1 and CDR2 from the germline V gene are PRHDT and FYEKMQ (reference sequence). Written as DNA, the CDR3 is TGTGCCACCATACCCGGGACAGGGGGCGGTGGGACTGAAGCTTTCTTT. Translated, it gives CATIPGTGGGGTEAFF.

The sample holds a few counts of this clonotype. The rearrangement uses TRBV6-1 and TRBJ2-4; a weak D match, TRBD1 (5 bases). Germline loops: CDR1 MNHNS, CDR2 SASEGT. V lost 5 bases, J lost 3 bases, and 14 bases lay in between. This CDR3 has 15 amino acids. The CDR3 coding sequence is TGTGCCAGCAGTACAGACAGCTTAGGCAAAAACATTCAGTACTTC. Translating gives CASSTDSLGKNIQYF.

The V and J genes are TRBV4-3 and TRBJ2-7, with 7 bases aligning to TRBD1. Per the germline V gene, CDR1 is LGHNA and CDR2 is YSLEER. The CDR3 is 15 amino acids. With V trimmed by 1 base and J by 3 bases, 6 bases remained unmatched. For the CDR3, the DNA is TGCGCCAGCAGCCAAGCCCACAGGGGTGACTACGAGCAGTACTTC. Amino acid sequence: CASSQAHRGDYEQYF.

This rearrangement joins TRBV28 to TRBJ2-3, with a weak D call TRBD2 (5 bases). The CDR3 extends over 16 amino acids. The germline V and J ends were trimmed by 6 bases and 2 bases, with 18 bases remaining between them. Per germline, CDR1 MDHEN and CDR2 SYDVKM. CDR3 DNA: TGTGCCAGCAGCCGCCCTAGCCCGCTTCACACAGATACGCAGTATTTT. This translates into CASSRPSPLHTDTQYF.